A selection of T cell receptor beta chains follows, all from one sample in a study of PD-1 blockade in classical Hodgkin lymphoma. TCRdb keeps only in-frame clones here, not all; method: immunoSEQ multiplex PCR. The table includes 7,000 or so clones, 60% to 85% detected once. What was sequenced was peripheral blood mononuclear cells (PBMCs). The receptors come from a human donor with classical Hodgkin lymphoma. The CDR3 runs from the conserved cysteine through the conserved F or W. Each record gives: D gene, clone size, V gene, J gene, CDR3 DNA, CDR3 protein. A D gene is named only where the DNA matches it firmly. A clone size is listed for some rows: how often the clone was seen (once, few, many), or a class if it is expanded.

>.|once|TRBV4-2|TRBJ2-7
TGTGCCAGCAGCCAAGTCGGGGGAACTGTGGAGCAGTACTTC
CASSQVGGTVEQYF
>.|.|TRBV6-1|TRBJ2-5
TGTGCCCTCGCACCTACTGCTCAAGAGACCCAGTACTTC
CALAPTAQETQYF
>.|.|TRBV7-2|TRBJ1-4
TGTGCCAGCAGCTACTCCGGGGCGTATTATGAAAAACTGTTTTTT
CASSYSGAYYEKLFF
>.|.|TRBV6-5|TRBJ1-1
TGTGCCAGCAGAAATGGGAACACTGAAGCTTTCTTT
CASRNGNTEAFF
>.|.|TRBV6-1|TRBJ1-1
TGTGCCAGCAAGCCTGACAGGTTGAACACTGAAGCTTTCTTT
CASKPDRLNTEAFF
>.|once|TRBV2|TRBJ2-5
TGTGCCAGCAGTTCCGACGGGCAAGAGACCCAGTACTTC
CASSSDGQETQYF
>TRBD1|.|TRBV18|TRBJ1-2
TGTGCCAGCTCATATGGACAGGGGTTCTATGGCTACACCTTC
CASSYGQGFYGYTF
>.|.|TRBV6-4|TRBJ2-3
TGTGCCAGCAGTGAAGAGGGGGGTAGAACAGATACGCAGTATTTT
CASSEEGGRTDTQYF
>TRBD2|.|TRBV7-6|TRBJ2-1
TGTGCCAGCAGCTATAGCGGGGATGAGCAGTTCTTC
CASSYSGDEQFF
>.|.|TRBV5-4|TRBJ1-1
TGTGCCAGCAGCGAAGTGAACACTGAAGCTTTCTTT
CASSEVNTEAFF
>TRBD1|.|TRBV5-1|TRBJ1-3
TGCGCCAGCAGCCCGACAGGGCCTGGAAACACCATATATTTT
CASSPTGPGNTIYF
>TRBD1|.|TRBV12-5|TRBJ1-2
TGTGCTAGTGGTTGGGACAGGGTCCCTATCACTAACTATGGCTACACCTTC
CASGWDRVPITNYGYTF
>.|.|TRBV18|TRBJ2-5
TGTGCCAGCTCACCTAGTAGGTCGGAGACCCAGTACTTC
CASSPSRSETQYF
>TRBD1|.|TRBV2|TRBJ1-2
TGTGCCAGCAGTCCGGGACAGGGAGACGGCTACACCTTC
CASSPGQGDGYTF
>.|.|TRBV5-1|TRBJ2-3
TGCGCCAGCAGCTTGCTGCCCGCAGATACGCAGTATTTT
CASSLLPADTQYF
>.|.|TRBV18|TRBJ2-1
TGTGCCAGCTCACCACCATCCGGGGACAATGAGCAGTTCTTC
CASSPPSGDNEQFF
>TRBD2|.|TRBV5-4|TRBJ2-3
TGTGCCAGCAGCTTCCCTGGTCTAGCGGGGCTGGATACGCAGTATTTT
CASSFPGLAGLDTQYF
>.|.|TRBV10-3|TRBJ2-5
TGTGCCATCAGTCCCAGGGATTACGAGACCCAGTACTTC
CAISPRDYETQYF
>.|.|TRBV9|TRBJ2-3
TGTGCCAGCAGCGTAACGGGGGATACGCAGTATTTT
CASSVTGDTQYF
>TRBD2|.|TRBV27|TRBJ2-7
TGTGCCAGCAGTTTATTGGGTAGCGGGGCCTACGAGCAGTACTTC
CASSLLGSGAYEQYF
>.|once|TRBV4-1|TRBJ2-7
TGCGCCAGCAGCCAAGATCGATCGTACGAGCAGTACTTC
CASSQDRSYEQYF
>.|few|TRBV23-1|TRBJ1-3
TGCGCCAGCGTTGGGTCCCCGCCGGGTGGAAACACCATATATTTT
CASVGSPPGGNTIYF
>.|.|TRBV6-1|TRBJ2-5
TGTGCCAGCGGAGAGACCCAGTACTTC
CASGETQYF
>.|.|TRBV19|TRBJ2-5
TGTGCCAGTAGTATGGCAGGGTTGGAGACCCAGTACTTC
CASSMAGLETQYF
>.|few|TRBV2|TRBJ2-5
TGTGCCAGCAGTGGGGAGACTAGAGAGACGGAGACCCAGTACTTC
CASSGETRETETQYF
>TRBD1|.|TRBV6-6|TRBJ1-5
TGTGCCAGCAGTCGCAGGGGGACCGGTCAGCCCCAGCATTTT
CASSRRGTGQPQHF
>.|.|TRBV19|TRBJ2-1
TGTGCCAGTAGAGGGGGATCACCCAATGAGCAGTTCTTC
CASRGGSPNEQFF
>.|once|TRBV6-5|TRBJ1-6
TGTGCCAGCAGTTTTTTAATGGGGGATTCACCCCTCCACTTT
CASSFLMGDSPLHF
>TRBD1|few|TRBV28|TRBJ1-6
TGTGCCAGCAGGTCAGGGGGTACGGGAAATTCACCCCTCCACTTT
CASRSGGTGNSPLHF
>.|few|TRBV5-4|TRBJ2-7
TGTGCCAGCAGCATTGGAGGGACTGGCTCCTACGAGCAGTACTTC
CASSIGGTGSYEQYF
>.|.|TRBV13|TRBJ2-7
TGTGCCAGCAGCTGGTCCGTAAACGGCTTCTACGAGCAGTACTTC
CASSWSVNGFYEQYF
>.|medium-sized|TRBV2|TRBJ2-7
TGTGCCAGCGGGGGACTTTCCTACGAGCAGTACTTC
CASGGLSYEQYF
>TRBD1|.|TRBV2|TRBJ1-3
TGTGCCAGCATCTCCGAAACAGGGGTAGGAAACACCATATATTTT
CASISETGVGNTIYF
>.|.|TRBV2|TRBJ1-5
TGTGCCAGCAGTGAATGGAGGGGGGGCAATCAGCCCCAGCATTTT
CASSEWRGGNQPQHF
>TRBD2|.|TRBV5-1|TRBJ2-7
TGCGCCAGCACCAATAGCGGGATCTACCCCTACGAGCAGTACTTC
CASTNSGIYPYEQYF
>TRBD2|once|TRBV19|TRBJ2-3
TGTGCCAGTGCTAGTGGGGGAGGGGCAGATACGCAGTATTTT
CASASGGGADTQYF
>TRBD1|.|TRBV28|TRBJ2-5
TGTGCCACCGGGACAGGAACGTACCAAGAGACCCAGTACTTC
CATGTGTYQETQYF
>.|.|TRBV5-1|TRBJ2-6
TGCGCCAGCAGCTTGGTGGGATCTGGGGCCAACGTCCTGACTTTC
CASSLVGSGANVLTF
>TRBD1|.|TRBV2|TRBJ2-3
TGTGCCAGCAAGCCCGGGACAGGGGGAGAAGATACGCAGTATTTT
CASKPGTGGEDTQYF